This record covers a single TCR beta chain. This sample was included in a study of shared T cell receptors in the human thymus. Assay used: immunoSEQ multiplex PCR; TCRdb lists only in-frame clones, some missing. The repertoire holds 600,000 to 900,000 clones, around 85% seen once, with about 0.0098% in the top ten. J lost 7 bases, V lost 6 bases, and 11 bases had no gene match. Germline CDR1 MDHEN, CDR2 SYDVKM. There are 14 residues in the CDR3. These records were also assigned to another study, of human thymus T cells. That publication notes: In thymic and blood repertoires alike, V and J usage looked biased.

The sample taken for sequencing was thymocytes. This rearrangement joins TRBV28 to TRBJ1-2; 7 nucleotides agree with TRBD1. This receptor was obtained from a girl under two years old with a congenital heart defect. The CDR3 sequence: CASRGGQSSSGYTF. The CDR3 nucleotides read TGTGCCAGCAGGGGGGGACAGTCGAGTTCTGGCTACACCTTC.